Below, 21 T cell receptor beta chains from the same sample are listed, as sequenced in a study of regulatory T cells in long-lasting Graves disease. Time point described: persistent/refractory GD, antithyroid drugs over 5 years with positive TRAb. Preparation of the TCR library used RNA extracted from PBMCs. Libraries of TCR beta came from iRepertoire HTBI primers plus Arm-PCR of CDR3 regions. MiXCR, run by TCRdb on the multiplex PCR reads, gives a single entry per CDR3 protein. This table holds more than 300,000 distinct CDR3 sequences, roughly 20% found once. Source: peripheral blood mononuclear cells (PBMCs), taken when the disease was refractory, from a patient treated with antithyroid drugs. The receptor source for this set is a woman aged 40 to 50 with Graves disease.

This clonotype was recorded at least ten times. The chain uses TRBV11-2 and TRBJ1-6; D call uncertain. The length of the CDR3 is 19 residues. Germline-derived CDR1 and CDR2 are SGHAT and FQNNGV. V shed 5 bases and J shed 6 bases, with 26 bases lying between them. In DNA, the CDR3 is TGTGCCAGCAGCCCTAGCGGCCGTGGCATCGGACCCCCTAATTCACCCCTCCACTTT. Protein sequence: CASSPSGRGIGPPNSPLHF. Supplemented by reference TRBV11-2 and TRBJ1-6, the full variable domain reads EAGVAQSPRYKIIEKRQSVAFWCNPISGHATLYWYQQILGQGPKLLIQFQNNGVVDDSQLPKDRFSAERLKGVDSTLKIQPAKLEDSAVYLCASSPSGRGIGPPNSPLHFGNGTRLTVT.

As to this clonotype: A much bigger clone sits one base away, suggesting this may be a read error. The chain carries TRBV2 and TRBJ1-3; D gene ambiguous. The V and J ends lost 2 bases and 4 bases respectively, with 9 bases between them. Germline values: CDR1 SNHLY, CDR2 FYNNEI. The CDR3 sequence is 14 residues long. The CDR3 region is CASSEPRNGNTIYF. The DNA of the CDR3 is TGTGCCAGCAGTGAACCAAGGAACGGAAACACCATATATTTT.

There are many counts of this clonotype. The chain's CDR3 is CASSSGKSNTGELFF. The CDR3 DNA follows: TGTGCCAGCAGTAGCGGGAAGTCGAACACCGGGGAGCTGTTTTTT. The V and J genes are TRBV6-1 and TRBJ2-2, with TRBD2 matching over 7 bases. From germline, CDR1 is MNHNS and CDR2 SASEGT. The CDR3 loop spans 15 amino acids. The V gene end was trimmed by 5 bases and the J gene end by 0 bases; junction bases not matched to a gene: 3.

This clonotype was seen at least ten times. V and J are TRBV2 and TRBJ1-4; no definite D call. V lost 7 bases, J lost 12 bases, and 12 bases lay in between. In germline, CDR1 is SNHLY, CDR2 FYNNEI. CDR3 length: 11 residues. CDR3 amino acids: CASTGWGELFF. The DNA of the CDR3 is TGTGCCAGCACCGGATGGGGAGAACTGTTTTTT.

This clonotype was seen many times. The rearrangement joins TRBV28 to TRBJ1-5, with D perhaps matching TRBD1 (6 bases). Germline CDR1 MDHEN, CDR2 SYDVKM. This CDR3 has 15 residues. V was clipped by 7 bases and J by 0 bases, with 13 bases between them. Here the CDR3 reads CASTMTGYSNQPQHF. CDR3 in DNA: TGTGCCAGCACCATGACAGGATATAGCAATCAGCCCCAGCATTTT.

A few counts support this clonotype. A much larger clone differs from this one at a single base, so this may be a read error. This sequence joins TRBV6-1 and TRBJ2-2, with D uncertain. There are 12 residues in the CDR3. From germline, CDR1 is MNHNS and CDR2 SASEGT. V was clipped by 5 bases and J by 2 bases, with 3 bases between them. The CDR3, as DNA: TGTGCCAGCAGTATAAACACCGGGGAGCTGTTTTTT. This codes for CASSINTGELFF.

This clonotype was observed many times. The chain carries TRBV20-1 and TRBJ1-5; unclear D gene. This CDR3 is 12 amino acids long. Per the germline V gene, CDR1 is DFQATT and CDR2 is SNEGSKA (reference sequence). Deletions cut 7 bases from V and 3 bases from J, with 10 bases between. Here the CDR3 DNA reads TGCAGTGTGGGGAGGGTCAATCAGCCCCAGCATTTT. Translation: CSVGRVNQPQHF.

This clonotype was observed many times. The genes are TRBV27 and TRBJ1-1; D call uncertain. The CDR3 sequence is 14 residues long. The germline V gene has CDR1 MNHEY and CDR2 SMNVEV (reference sequence). Trimming took off 1 base at V and 7 bases at J, with 13 bases between the two ends. This chain's CDR3 is CASSLWVGKGEAFF. CDR3 DNA sequence: TGTGCCAGCAGTTTATGGGTAGGAAAAGGTGAAGCTTTCTTT.

The chain has TRBV5-1 and TRBJ2-3, with TRBD2 identical over 14 bases. V gave up 4 bases and J gave up 4 bases; unmatched junction bases: 8. Germline lookup yields CDR1 SGHRS and CDR2 YFSETQ. The CDR3 runs to 17 residues. DNA of the CDR3: TGCGCCAGCAGCCCTACGCGACTAGCGGGAGGGCCAGATACGCAGTATTTT. Its translation: CASSPTRLAGGPDTQYF.

This clonotype occurred many times. The V call is TRBV28, the J call TRBJ1-1; no clear D gene. V was pared by 7 bases and J by 1 base, with 16 bases between. The CDR3 spans 15 residues. Germline V gene sequence: CDR1 MDHEN, CDR2 SYDVKM. CDR3 bases: TGTGCCAGCAACGAGGACGGGAGTGGGAACACTGAAGCTTTCTTT. Translated: CASNEDGSGNTEAFF.

This clonotype was observed at least ten times. V gene TRBV6-2 or TRBV6-3 combines with J gene TRBJ1-1, with D tentatively TRBD1 (5 bases). Trimming took 5 bases from V and 1 from J, leaving 11 bases between them. Germline assignment: CDR1 MNHEY and CDR2 SVGEGT. The CDR3 loop spans 14 amino acids. This CDR3 reads CASSEGPANTEAFF. The CDR3 nucleotides are TGTGCCAGCAGTGAGGGGCCAGCGAACACTGAAGCTTTCTTT.

The sample holds many counts of this clonotype. V gene TRBV11-2 combines with J gene TRBJ2-6, with a weak D call TRBD1 (6 bases). The CDR3 consists of 17 residues. Looked up from germline, CDR1 is SGHAT and CDR2 is FQNNGV. Trimming took 4 bases from V and 3 from J, leaving 16 bases between them. Written as DNA, the CDR3 is TGTGCCAGCAGCTCTAAAGGACAGCGTCTTGGGGCCAACGTCCTGACTTTC. Translation: CASSSKGQRLGANVLTF.

With respect to this clonotype: This may arise from a read error, as a much more abundant clone is one base away. Likely a read error: the CDR3 ends without its conserved phenylalanine or tryptophan. The chain combines TRBV12-3 or TRBV12-4 with TRBJ2-7, with 12 bases matching TRBD2. The CDR3 loop spans 16 amino acids. Germline trimming cut 7 bases from V and 1 base from J; bases unmatched to any gene: 8. The CDR3 DNA sequence: TGTGCCAGCATTTCCCGGGGACTAGCGGGTTCCTACGAGCAGTACCTC. It is translated as CASISRGLAGSYEQYL.

This clonotype was seen ten or more times. DNA of the CDR3: TGTGCCAGCGCAAGCTCTGGGGCCAACGTCCTGACTTTC. It is translated as CASASSGANVLTF. The V gene is TRBV2, the J gene TRBJ2-6; unclear D gene. Germline assignment: CDR1 SNHLY and CDR2 FYNNEI. The length of the CDR3 is 13 residues. Trimming left V 8 bases short and J 0 bases short, with 5 bases between.

Only a few counts were recorded for this clonotype. This chain links TRBV5-5 with TRBJ2-3, with D possibly being TRBD1 (6 bases). V lost 0 bases and J 4 bases, leaving 9 bases between the germline ends. Germline lookup yields CDR1 SGHKS and CDR2 YYEKEE (reference sequence). The CDR3 runs to 14 residues. The CDR3 reads CASSLGWGPDTQYF. The CDR3 DNA reads as TGTGCCAGCAGCTTGGGATGGGGGCCAGATACGCAGTATTTT.

In its sample, this clonotype was seen a few times. The genes are TRBV5-1 and TRBJ1-1, with TRBD1 as a possible D gene (5 bases). V was clipped by 0 bases and J by 6 bases, with 15 bases between them. Germline V gene data show CDR1 as SGHRS and CDR2 as YFSETQ. The CDR3 is made up of 15 amino acids. The CDR3 region is CASSLVGGRSPEAFF. In DNA, the CDR3 is TGCGCCAGCAGCTTGGTCGGGGGGAGATCCCCTGAAGCTTTCTTT. Combining the CDR3 with reference TRBV5-1 and TRBJ1-1 gives the whole variable domain KAGVTQTPRYLIKTRGQQVTLSCSPISGHRSVSWYQQTPGQGLQFLFEYFSETQRNKGNFPGRFSGRQFSNSRSEMNVSTLELGDSALYLCASSLVGGRSPEAFFGQGTRLTVV.

This clonotype appeared a single time. The rearrangement joins TRBV12-3 or TRBV12-4 to TRBJ1-3; D is unresolved. The CDR3 contains 12 residues. Trimming took off 8 bases at V and 4 bases at J, with 9 bases between the two ends. In nucleotides, the CDR3 is TGTGCCAGCGGACCTTCGGGAAACACCATATATTTT. This encodes CASGPSGNTIYF.

The chain employs TRBV10-2 and TRBJ1-2, with 7 bases matching TRBD1. The J segment lost 8 bases and the V segment lost 0 bases, leaving 12 bases of the junction unmatched. CDR1 is WSHSY, CDR2 SAAADI, per germline. CDR3 length equals 16 residues. The CDR3 loop is CASSESFVRQGGGYTF. The CDR3 coding sequence is TGCGCCAGCAGTGAGTCGTTTGTACGACAGGGAGGAGGCTACACCTTC.

This clonotype occurred a few times. This chain joins TRBV20-1 and TRBJ1-1; unclear D gene. The ends were cut back, 6 bases at V and 12 bases at J, with 17 bases in the middle. The CDR3 runs to 11 residues. The germline gives CDR1 DFQATT, CDR2 SNEGSKA (reference sequence). Here the CDR3 DNA reads TGCAGTGCCGGAGGACGGCCCGAACCTTTCTTT. Protein: CSAGGRPEPFF.

The rearrangement uses TRBV5-5 and TRBJ2-3, with a weak D call TRBD2 (6 bases). The CDR3 is 16 residues long. Germline CDR1 reads SGHKS; CDR2 reads YYEKEE (reference sequence). V was shortened by 0 bases and J by 0 bases, with 11 bases between the two germline ends. CDR3 amino acids: CASSLAGGGSTDTQYF. The CDR3 DNA reads as TGTGCCAGCAGCTTGGCCGGGGGTGGAAGCACAGATACGCAGTATTTT. Variable domain in full (rest from reference TRBV5-5 and TRBJ2-3): DAGVTQSPTHLIKTRGQQVTLRCSPISGHKSVSWYQQVLGQGPQFIFQYYEKEERGRGNFPDRFSARQFPNYSSELNVNALLLGDSALYLCASSLAGGGSTDTQYFGPGTRLTVL.

This clonotype occurred a few times. The chain combines TRBV12-3 or TRBV12-4 with TRBJ2-2; tentatively, D is TRBD1 (6 bases). This CDR3 region has 14 residues. V dropped 6 bases and J dropped 2 bases, with 10 bases sitting between them. The CDR3 protein is CASSRDTNTGELFF. The CDR3 region has the DNA TGTGCCAGCAGCCGGGACACAAACACCGGGGAGCTGTTTTTT.